Detailed here is one TCR beta chain. Sequencing was performed with immunoSEQ multiplex PCR; in TCRdb, only in-frame clones are kept and a portion is missing. The data show some 120,000 clones, roughly nine tenths seen once. The entry originates in a study of T cell clones after liver transplantation. Study-level information: TCRbeta sequencing after a pre-transplant mixed lymphocyte reaction identified graft-donor-reactive clones, later tracked in post-transplant blood. Samples came pre-transplant, pre-randomization before withdrawal, and post-randomization after withdrawal ended. At least one year of complete immunosuppression withdrawal without enzymes over twice normal defined tolerance. Standard immunosuppression, with no induction, continued until 12-24 months after transplant.

V gave up 2 bases and J gave up 6 bases; unmatched junction bases: 9. The CDR3 is 15 amino acids. Germline V gene data show CDR1 as LGHNA and CDR2 as YNFKEQ. The rearrangement uses TRBV4-2 and TRBJ2-5, with TRBD2 matching 7 bases. The sequences come from CD4+ T cells from blood, collected 12 months after liver transplant. The clonotype comes from a human patient who received a liver transplant. Some T cells may possibly be graft donor cells. For the CDR3, the DNA is TGTGCCAGCAGCCAACAGAGCGGGGTGCTCAAGACCCAGTACTTC. It encodes CASSQQSGVLKTQYF.